These 4 T cell receptor beta chains came from one sample sequenced in a study of shared clonotypes between healthy human individuals. This table comes from immunoSEQ multiplex PCR, and its TCRdb copy is limited to in-frame clones, with some not included. Of 2 million to 3 million clones detected, roughly 93% appear once; the ten largest clones hold about 0.38%. The sample comprised naive CD4+ T cells from PBMCs. Subset meaning: CD45RA+ positively selected. All receptors derive from a man between 18 and 35 years old in good health. Some clones in this sample may be carry-over from other donors' samples.

V and J are TRBV19 and TRBJ2-7, with 10 bases identical to TRBD1. Trimming took 6 bases from V and 4 from J; bases not matched to a gene: 9. Per germline, CDR1 LNHDA and CDR2 SQIVND (reference sequence). CDR3 size: 15 residues. CDR3 nucleotide sequence: TGTGCCAGTAGCCTAACCGGGACAGGGGCATACGAGCAGTACTTC. It yields the protein CASSLTGTGAYEQYF.

This chain links TRBV28 with TRBJ2-2, with TRBD1 identical over 9 bases. Germline assignment: CDR1 MDHEN and CDR2 SYDVKM. The CDR3 covers 16 residues. Trimming at V came to 5 bases and at J to 6 bases, leaving 10 bases not matched to a gene. CDR3 residues: CASSPPQGARSGELFF. CDR3 sequence (DNA): TGTGCCAGCAGTCCTCCACAGGGGGCGCGATCCGGGGAGCTGTTTTTT.

This clone appeared a single time. This chain connects TRBV5-6 to TRBJ2-3; no definite D call. Trimming stripped 4 bases from V and 6 bases from J, with 15 bases between. This CDR3 region has 14 residues. Germline lookup yields CDR1 SGHDT and CDR2 YYEEEE. CDR3 sequence: CASSEFHRADTQYF. DNA of the CDR3: TGTGCCAGCAGCGAATTCCACCGTGCGGATACGCAGTATTTT.

This clone was detected once. The V gene is TRBV6-1, the J gene TRBJ2-2; no clear D. CDR3 length: 14 amino acids. Germline V lookup: CDR1 MNHNS, CDR2 SASEGT. V dropped 2 bases and J dropped 2 bases, with 6 bases sitting between them. CDR3 in DNA: TGTGCCAGCAGTGAAACAAGAAACACCGGGGAGCTGTTTTTT. Translation gives CASSETRNTGELFF.